Listed below are T cell receptor beta chains from one sample, sequenced in a study of blood T cell repertoires in COVID-19. Profiled with immunoSEQ multiplex PCR; TCRdb holds only in-frame clones, not every one. The table lists about 96,000 clones, around 84% of them singletons. Sequenced material: peripheral blood. All receptors derive from a woman in her sixties with acute or convalescent COVID-19. CDR3s include the opening cysteine and the closing phenylalanine or tryptophan. The D gene is left open where the match is weak. Clone sizes are given selectively: once, few, many, or a class where the clone is expanded.

TRBJ2-2,.,.,TRBV12-2,TGTGCAAGTCGCCCCAGGGTGGACACCGGGGAGCTGTTTTTT,CASRPRVDTGELFF
TRBJ1-5,.,.,TRBV24-1,TGTGCCACCAGTGATTTGAGCGGGGAGGGGGTTAGCAATCAGCCCCAGCATTTT,CATSDLSGEGVSNQPQHF
TRBJ2-5,TRBD2,.,TRBV27,TGTGCCAGCAGTCACGGACTAGTTGGGGAGACCCAGTACTTC,CASSHGLVGETQYF
TRBJ1-1,TRBD1,.,TRBV29-1,TGCAGCGTTCGGCAGGGGGACACTGAAGCTTTCTTT,CSVRQGDTEAFF
TRBJ1-4,TRBD1,.,TRBV30,TGTGCCTGGAGAAGGACAGGGAATATTGCAACTAATGAAAAACTGTTTTTT,CAWRRTGNIATNEKLFF
TRBJ1-6,.,.,TRBV30,TGTGCCTGGACCTCGGGGTCACCCCTCCACTTT,CAWTSGSPLHF
TRBJ2-3,.,.,TRBV23-1,TGCGCCAGCAGTCAATCCCGCCGGGGCACAGATACGCAGTATTTT,CASSQSRRGTDTQYF
TRBJ2-7,.,few,TRBV19,TGTGCCAGTAGTATAGGTCTCCAGGGAAGGGACGAGCAGTACTTC,CASSIGLQGRDEQYF
TRBJ1-1,.,.,TRBV5-5,TGTGCCAGCACCCAGAGCCTGTCGGGGGGAATACACACTGAAGCTTTCTTT,CASTQSLSGGIHTEAFF
TRBJ1-2,.,.,TRBV11-2,TGTGCCAGCAGCCCACAGGGCCCTGGGGGTGGCTACACCTTC,CASSPQGPGGGYTF
TRBJ1-6,TRBD1,.,TRBV15,TGTGCCACCAGCGGACAGGGTGATAATTCACCCCTCCACTTT,CATSGQGDNSPLHF
TRBJ1-1,.,.,TRBV6-5,TGTGCCAGCAGTTACTCGACAGTAAGGACTGAAGCTTTCTTT,CASSYSTVRTEAFF
TRBJ2-7,TRBD2,.,TRBV5-1,TGCGCCAGCAGCTTACTAGCGGAGTCCTACGAGCAGTACTTC,CASSLLAESYEQYF
TRBJ1-5,TRBD1,.,TRBV2,TGTGCCAGCAGCCCTGACAGGGGCCGCAATCAGCCCCAGCATTTT,CASSPDRGRNQPQHF
TRBJ2-1,.,.,TRBV7-2,TGTGCCAGCAGCTCCTCAAACTCCGAGCAGTTCTTC,CASSSSNSEQFF
TRBJ1-2,.,.,TRBV5-6,TGTGCCAGCAGCCCGGGTCGGCCCGACTATGGCTACACCTTC,CASSPGRPDYGYTF
TRBJ2-1,.,.,TRBV24-1,TGTGCCACCAGTGATCCGGCAGGGGATGACAATGAGCAGTTCTTC,CATSDPAGDDNEQFF
TRBJ1-1,.,.,TRBV30,TGTGCCTGGAGTGTACGGGTGTATGAAGCTTTCTTT,CAWSVRVYEAFF
TRBJ1-3,.,.,TRBV10-3,TGTGCCATCAGTGTGGGGACACCGCCATCTGGAAACACCATATATTTT,CAISVGTPPSGNTIYF
TRBJ2-2,.,.,TRBV30,TGTGCCTGGGCTGGGTCCAGGCCTTCTTGGCGTACCGGGGAGCTGTTTTTT,CAWAGSRPSWRTGELFF
TRBJ1-6,.,once,TRBV18,TGTGCCAGCTCACTGAGGGCTAAATCCTATAATTCACCCCTCCACTTT,CASSLRAKSYNSPLHF
TRBJ2-3,.,once,TRBV15,TGTGCCACCTCGGTGGTGGGGGCGCCCACAGATACGCAGTATTTT,CATSVVGAPTDTQYF
TRBJ1-1,.,.,TRBV27,TGTGCCAGCAGTCCGAACAGGAACACTGAAGCTTTCTTT,CASSPNRNTEAFF
TRBJ1-1,TRBD1,.,TRBV5-1,TGCGCCAGCAGCTTCGTCTCCGGGACAGGGGGCACTGAAGCTTTCTTT,CASSFVSGTGGTEAFF
TRBJ1-5,.,.,TRBV6-1,TGTGCCAGCAGTGAAAGGGGGGGCGGGCAGCCCCAGCATTTT,CASSERGGGQPQHF
TRBJ1-2,TRBD1,once,TRBV18,TGTGCCAGCTCAACAGGGGGTGGCTACACCTTC,CASSTGGGYTF
TRBJ2-1,.,.,TRBV5-1,TGCGCCAGCAGCTTGGGGGCCGGGGAAGGCGGAGAGCAGTTCTTC,CASSLGAGEGGEQFF
TRBJ1-2,.,.,TRBV5-6,TGTGCCAGCAGCTTGGGGTTCAGGGGTGGATATGGCTACACCTTC,CASSLGFRGGYGYTF
TRBJ1-2,.,.,TRBV6-5,TGTGCCAGCAGTTACTCGTCCGGGTATGAAAACTATGGCTACACCTTC,CASSYSSGYENYGYTF
TRBJ2-1,.,.,TRBV2,TGTGCCAGCAGTGACTGGCGGGGCAATGAGCAGTTCTTC,CASSDWRGNEQFF
TRBJ2-3,TRBD1,once,TRBV5-1,TGCGCCAGCAGCTGGACGACAGGGAGAGTGGTTGGTTCCTCCTTTGATACGCAGTATTTT,CASSWTTGRVVGSSFDTQYF
TRBJ1-6,.,.,TRBV19,TGTGCCAGTACCTCATCGGGAGGGATCTCCTATAATTCACCCCTCCACTTT,CASTSSGGISYNSPLHF
TRBJ1-2,.,.,TRBV27,TGTGCCAGCAGTTTTCGCCCGAGGGAGGTGGGTGGCTACACCTTC,CASSFRPREVGGYTF
TRBJ1-3,.,.,TRBV9,TGTGCCAGCAGCGTAGCGGGGGGTCCCTCTGGAAACACCATATATTTT,CASSVAGGPSGNTIYF
TRBJ2-5,TRBD2,.,TRBV19,TGTGCCAGTAGTTCCAACCTAGCGGGGGCTATCTACTTC,CASSSNLAGAIYF
TRBJ1-1,TRBD1,.,TRBV19,TGTGCCAGTAGTTCGGACAGGGCGAACACTGAAGCTTTCTTT,CASSSDRANTEAFF
TRBJ1-1,.,.,TRBV11-2,TGTGCCAGCGGTCTCCGGACGGAGGGCACTGAAGCTTTCTTT,CASGLRTEGTEAFF
TRBJ1-6,.,.,TRBV2,TGTGCCAGCACCGAGGGCCTTAATTCACCCCTCCACTTT,CASTEGLNSPLHF
TRBJ1-1,TRBD1,.,TRBV7-2,TGTGCCAGCAGCTGGGGACAGGGGTACACTGAAGCTTTCTTT,CASSWGQGYTEAFF
TRBJ2-7,.,.,TRBV11-2,TGTGCCAGCAGCCCAGGACAGATTAGCGAGCAGTACTTC,CASSPGQISEQYF
TRBJ1-4,.,once,TRBV28,TGTGCCAGCAGTTCCCCTCAGGGGATGCGGGAAAAACTGTTTTTT,CASSSPQGMREKLFF
TRBJ1-5,.,.,TRBV18,TGTGCCAGCTCACCAGGACGGGAAAATCAGCCCCAGCATTTT,CASSPGRENQPQHF
TRBJ1-1,.,.,TRBV28,TGTGCCAGCAGTTTACTGACGGAACCGGGTCCGCGCACTGAAGCTTTCTTT,CASSLLTEPGPRTEAFF
TRBJ1-5,.,.,TRBV5-1,TGCGCCAGCAGCTTGTACGGACTCGGGAGCAATCAGCCCCAGCATTTT,CASSLYGLGSNQPQHF
TRBJ2-1,TRBD1,.,TRBV9,TGTGCCAGCACTAACAGGGGGCATGAGCAGTTCTTC,CASTNRGHEQFF
TRBJ2-7,.,.,TRBV3-1/TRBV3-2,TGTGCCAGCAGCCAAGGTGCGGGTTTCTACGAGCAGTACTTC,CASSQGAGFYEQYF
TRBJ1-5,TRBD1,.,TRBV30,TGTGCCACCGGACAGGGGGAAGGTCAGCCCCAGCATTTT,CATGQGEGQPQHF
TRBJ2-2,TRBD2,once,TRBV29-1,TGCAGCGTTGAGTTCCGGCGGGGGTCGACCGGGGAGCTGTTTTTT,CSVEFRRGSTGELFF
TRBJ1-1,.,.,TRBV3-1/TRBV3-2,TGTGCCAGCAGCCACGCGGCTGAAGCTTTCTTT,CASSHAAEAFF
TRBJ2-7,.,few,TRBV28,TGTGCCACCCTCCAGGACAGTGGAATATACGAGCAGTACTTC,CATLQDSGIYEQYF
TRBJ1-2,.,.,TRBV7-9,TGTGCCAGCAGCTTGGAGACAGTATTCTATGGCTACACCTTC,CASSLETVFYGYTF
TRBJ1-5,.,.,TRBV6-2/TRBV6-3,TGTGCCAGCAGTCAGGGGTTGGGTCAGCCCCAGCATTTT,CASSQGLGQPQHF
TRBJ2-7,TRBD1,.,TRBV7-9,TGTGCCAGCAGACAGGGGGCAACCTACGAGCAGTACTTC,CASRQGATYEQYF
TRBJ2-3,TRBD2,.,TRBV4-2,TGTGCCAGCAGCCAGCCCAGCGGGGGAGGGGCAGATACGCAGTATTTT,CASSQPSGGGADTQYF